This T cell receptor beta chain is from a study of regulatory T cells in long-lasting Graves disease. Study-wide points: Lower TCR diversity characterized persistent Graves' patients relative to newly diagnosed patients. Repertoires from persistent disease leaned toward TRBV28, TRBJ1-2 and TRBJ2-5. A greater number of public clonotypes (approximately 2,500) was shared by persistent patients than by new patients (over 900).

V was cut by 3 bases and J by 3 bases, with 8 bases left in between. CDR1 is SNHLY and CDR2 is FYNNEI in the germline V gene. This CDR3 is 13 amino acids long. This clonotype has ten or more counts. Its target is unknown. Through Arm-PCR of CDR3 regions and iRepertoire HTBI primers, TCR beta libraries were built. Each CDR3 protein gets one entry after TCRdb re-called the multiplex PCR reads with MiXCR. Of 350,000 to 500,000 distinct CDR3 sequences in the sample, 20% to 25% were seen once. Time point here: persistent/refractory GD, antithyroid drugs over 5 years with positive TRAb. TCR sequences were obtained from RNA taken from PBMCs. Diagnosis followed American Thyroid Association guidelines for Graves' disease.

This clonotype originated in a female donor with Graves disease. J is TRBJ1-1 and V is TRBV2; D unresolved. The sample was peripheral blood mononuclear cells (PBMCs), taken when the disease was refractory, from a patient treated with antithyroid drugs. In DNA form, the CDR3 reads TGTGCCAGCAGTGAGGTAAAAGACACTGAAGCTTTCTTT. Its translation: CASSEVKDTEAFF.